This entry features one T cell receptor beta chain sequence. This clone was detected ten times or more. The antigen this receptor binds is unknown. Base qualities are missing; no much larger clone stands one base away. Each sample was amplified as two independent genomic DNA replicates: around 0.5 ug for blood and about 1.4 ug for tumor or normal breast. TCRB sequencing of genomic DNA was carried out with the ImmunoSeq Intro kit according to the manufacturer's instructions. Multiplex PCR was run for about 30 cycles using proprietary primers and spike-in control sequences for absolute quantification. Single-end 150-bp reads were used to sequence an 87-bp fragment spanning the CDR3 plus the flanking V and J genes. Seven samples, with two replicates for each sample, were multiplexed per lane of an Illumina MiSeq using version 3.0 chemistry. The original pipeline was this. Raw data were processed by the vendor's proprietary pipeline, with both replicates merged into one result per sample. A clonotype was defined as productive rearrangements that share the same V-gene family, CDR3 amino acid sequence and J-gene segment. To compute clonality, the normalized Shannon entropy (Pielou evenness) of TCRB abundances was subtracted from 1. T cell density was estimated by dividing total templates by the number of input cells inferred from the DNA input amount. Recon, run with its default parameters, was used to estimate overall repertoire diversity and clonality. Tumor-enriched clonotypes were defined as having over 0.1% abundance in tumor and at least 32-fold higher abundance than in normal breast. TCRdb carries this immuneACCESS record with in-frame sequences only. Its versions omit some clonotypes, under half of them owing to an unresolved V gene in the studies checked, with the rest unexplained. That table supplies the V and J calls and clone size; D and trimming were determined from the DNA. The sample table contains fewer than 30,000 clones; only one count was recorded for around 50% of them. Around 8% of the sample goes to the ten largest clones.

The record originates from a study of early stage breast cancer tumors (dated 2017 in TCRdb). In the study overall: Of the approximately 15 invasive breast tumors, approximately 11 were found to be estrogen receptor-positive, progesterone receptor-positive and HER2-negative. Eight of the 12 ER+/PR+/HER2- tumors were invasive ductal carcinomas, while the other four were invasive lobular carcinomas. A read coverage of roughly 10-fold per sample was achieved on average. A total of 2,651,842 templates, representing about 1.1 million unique clonotypes, were detected across all samples.

Dicing about 20-55 mg of tumor tissue typically gave a DNA yield of more than 3 ug. The study profiled bulk TCR beta-chain repertoires in matched peripheral blood, tumor and adjacent normal breast tissue taken from approximately 15 patients with early-stage breast cancer. Once resection was done, tumor tissue identified by eye was cut out and put into prechilled RNAlater. Tumor tissue (roughly 18-50 mg) was diced and then homogenized with a TissueLyser II in RLTplus buffer containing beta-mercaptoethanol and antifoaming agent. The Qiagen AllPrep DNA/RNA Mini kit was used to extract genomic DNA. The paper as a whole reports these results and caveats: Repertoires from blood and normal breast were more alike than repertoires from blood and tumor, and in about 85% of the 16 patients, comparing each tissue with blood separated tumor from normal. Enriched TCRB sequences shared across patients were mostly commonly generated sequences, unlikely to play an important role in the tumor microenvironment. Compared with adjacent normal breast tissue, tumors had higher clonality and roughly 2.5-fold greater T cell density. Chain pairing and functional markers such as CD4, CD8 and FOXP3 were not captured by bulk genomic DNA sequencing of unsorted cells. Because the cohort was small, analysis by tumor subtype was not possible.

The receptor comes from a person aged 45-60 years with breast cancer. Sample: breast tumor tissue.

The DNA sequence is as follows: TGTGCCAGCAGTCCTTACCCAGCGGGGGAGGTGAATGAGCAGTTCTTC. It is translated as CASSPYPAGEVNEQFF. The chain is assembled from TRBV27 and TRBJ2-1; TRBD2 matches 8 bases in the middle. V loses 5 bases at its end and J loses 7 bases; junction bases beyond the gene matches: 13. The germline V gene (reference sequence) specifies MNHEY as CDR1 and SMNVEV as CDR2. The CDR3 measures 16 amino acids from cysteine to phenylalanine. Left in the record is the CDR3 DNA by itself, 48 bases read in frame from the first base.